These T cell receptor beta chains were read from a single sample in a study of shared clonotypes between healthy human individuals. Assay: immunoSEQ multiplex PCR; the TCRdb copy retains only in-frame clones and omits some. Of over a million clones listed, under 99% were seen once; the top ten hold less than 0.55%. Sequencing was carried out using naive CD4+ T cells sorted from blood. The receptors stem from a young man in good health. The CDR3 runs from the conserved cysteine through the conserved F or W. D genes are given only for firm matches. Size values are once, few and many counts, or a class for expanded clones, and some rows have none.

TRBV18,TRBJ2-7,-,-,TGTGCCAGCTCACCCCGGCAGGGTGAAGGCTACGAGCAGTACTTC,CASSPRQGEGYEQYF
TRBV27,TRBJ1-3,-,-,TGTGCCAGCAGTTTTACAGGGTCTCGGCTGGGGTCCTCTGGAAACACCATATATTTT,CASSFTGSRLGSSGNTIYF
TRBV18,TRBJ2-5,TRBD1,-,TGTGCCAGCTCACCGGGACAGACGGAGACCCAGTACTTC,CASSPGQTETQYF
TRBV11-1,TRBJ2-1,-,once,TGTGCCAGCAGCTTAGCTACCAGGGAACCCTACAATGAGCAGTTCTTC,CASSLATREPYNEQFF
TRBV27,TRBJ2-5,-,-,TGTGCCAGCAGTTTACTCGGGGGAGGAGAGACCCAGTACTTC,CASSLLGGGETQYF
TRBV6-1,TRBJ1-4,-,-,TGTGCCAGCAGTGAGGGGGGTGAAAAACTGTTTTTT,CASSEGGEKLFF
TRBV2,TRBJ1-2,-,-,TGTGCCAGCAGTGAAGCGAGGGGACATGGCTACACCTTC,CASSEARGHGYTF
TRBV11-3,TRBJ2-1,-,-,TGTGCCAGCAGCTTAGTCCAAGAGGACAATGAGCAGTTCTTC,CASSLVQEDNEQFF
TRBV27,TRBJ2-3,TRBD2,-,TGTGCCAGCGGGGGACTAGCGGACACAGATACGCAGTATTTT,CASGGLADTDTQYF
TRBV7-2,TRBJ2-1,-,-,TGTGCCAGCAGCTTAAACTACTACAATGAGCAGTTCTTC,CASSLNYYNEQFF
TRBV7-9,TRBJ1-5,-,-,TGTGCCAGCAGCGAAACAGGGTCCCAGCCCCAGCATTTT,CASSETGSQPQHF
TRBV28,TRBJ1-2,-,once,TGTGCCAGCAGTTTCTTAGGGTATGGCTACACCTTC,CASSFLGYGYTF
TRBV10-1,TRBJ1-5,-,-,TGCGCCAGCAGCAGTGGAAGCAATCAGCCCCAGCATTTT,CASSSGSNQPQHF
TRBV7-3,TRBJ2-1,TRBD2,once,TGTGCCAGCAGCTTAACCCAGTCGGGACTAGCGGGAATCCATGAGCAGTTCTTC,CASSLTQSGLAGIHEQFF
TRBV7-2,TRBJ2-5,-,-,TGTGCCAGCAGCTCAAACTTAGGGGTTGTGGAGACCCAGTACTTC,CASSSNLGVVETQYF
TRBV7-8,TRBJ2-1,-,-,TGTGCCAGCAGCTTAAGTCGGTACAATGAGCAGTTCTTC,CASSLSRYNEQFF
TRBV7-4,TRBJ2-1,-,once,TGTGCCAGCAGCTCTCCCTGCGCGGGGGCCCGATTCTCCTACAATGAGCAGTTCTTC,CASSSPCAGARFSYNEQFF
TRBV5-4,TRBJ2-3,-,-,TGTGCCAGCAGCTTGCAGGGGAAAGATACGCAGTATTTT,CASSLQGKDTQYF
TRBV6-1,TRBJ2-7,TRBD1,-,TGTGCCAGCAGCCTTTCACAGGGGAATGAGTACGAGCAGTACTTC,CASSLSQGNEYEQYF
TRBV27,TRBJ2-5,TRBD2,-,TGTGCCAGCAGTTTACGCGGACTAGCGGGAGGGTGGGAGACCCAGTACTTC,CASSLRGLAGGWETQYF
TRBV18,TRBJ2-1,-,-,TGTGCCAGCTCACCAGCGGGGACTGGCTACAATGAGCAGTTCTTC,CASSPAGTGYNEQFF
TRBV28,TRBJ2-7,-,-,TGTGCCAGCAGTTTTTCAGCTCCCTACGAGCAGTACTTC,CASSFSAPYEQYF
TRBV6-1,TRBJ1-2,-,-,TGTGCCAGCAGTGACTTATATGGCTACACCTTC,CASSDLYGYTF
TRBV7-8,TRBJ2-5,-,-,TGTGCCAGCAGCTTAGGCAGGGACGGGACCCAGTACTTC,CASSLGRDGTQYF
TRBV6-1,TRBJ2-7,-,-,TGTGCCAGCAGTGGCAGGGGTAGCTACGAGCAGTACTTC,CASSGRGSYEQYF
TRBV28,TRBJ1-4,-,once,TGTGCCAGCAGTTATGTGGGTGCAACTAATGAAAAACTGTTTTTT,CASSYVGATNEKLFF
TRBV29-1,TRBJ2-1,TRBD2,-,TGCAGCGTTAGCGGGAGAACCTACAATGAGCAGTTCTTC,CSVSGRTYNEQFF